What follows are 8 T cell receptor beta chains derived from one specimen sequenced in a study of T cells in Graves' hyperthyroidism and ophthalmopathy. Amplified regions were TCR beta CDR3 sequences from RNA transcripts. The TCR CDR3 was amplified in a first-round RT-PCR using the HTBI primer set. MiXCR, run by TCRdb on the multiplex PCR reads, gives a single entry per CDR3 protein. This sample carries 600,000 to 800,000 distinct CDR3 sequences, 35% of them seen once, and the ten largest clones take around 29%. Material: blood. The source is a middle-aged woman with Graves' hyperthyroidism.

The chain couples TRBV12-5 to TRBJ2-7, with 8 bases lining up with TRBD2. Germline V lookup: CDR1 LGHNT, CDR2 FRNRAP. J gave up 5 bases and V 6 bases, and 9 bases lay outside the gene matches. The CDR3 has 14 amino acids. The CDR3 coding sequence is TGTGCTAGTGGGGGTTTCGGCGGGAGGAACGAGCAGTACTTC. It is translated as CASGGFGGRNEQYF.

V gene TRBV12-5 combines with J gene TRBJ1-1; unclear D gene. The ends were cut back, 1 base at V and 1 base at J, with 7 bases in the middle. CDR3 size: 14 residues. Germline CDR1 LGHNT, CDR2 FRNRAP. The CDR3 loop is CASGLGGENTEAFF. The CDR3 region has the DNA TGTGCTAGTGGTTTGGGCGGGGAGAACACTGAAGCTTTCTTT.

The V gene is TRBV7-9, the J gene TRBJ1-2; D might be TRBD1 (6 bases). Germline loops: CDR1 SEHNR, CDR2 FQNEAQ (reference sequence). The CDR3 totals 13 residues. V was shortened by 6 bases and J by 12 bases, with 20 bases between the two germline ends. CDR3 DNA sequence: TGTGCCAGCAGGGTACAGGACAGCTCTGGAAACACCTTC. Protein: CASRVQDSSGNTF.

The chain recombines TRBV15 with TRBJ2-7; D gene ambiguous. CDR1 is LNHNV, CDR2 YYDKDF, per germline (reference sequence). V was trimmed by 5 bases and J by 3 bases, leaving 17 bases between them. The CDR3 extends over 15 amino acids. CDR3 nucleotide sequence: TGTGCCACCAGCTCCTTACGGAACTCGCACTACGAGCAGTACTTC. Amino acid sequence: CATSSLRNSHYEQYF.

This clonotype occurred many times. V and J are TRBV14 and TRBJ2-5, with a weak D call TRBD2 (6 bases). This CDR3 has 15 amino acids. Per the germline V gene, CDR1 is SGHDN and CDR2 is FVKESK. V was cut by 0 bases and J by 7 bases, with 15 bases left in between. The DNA for the CDR3 is TGTGCCAGCAGCCAAGATCGACCGCAGGGAGGGACCCAGTACTTC. As protein: CASSQDRPQGGTQYF.

V and J are TRBV20-1 and TRBJ2-5, with TRBD2 identical over 9 bases. Per the germline V gene, CDR1 is DFQATT and CDR2 is SNEGSKA (reference sequence). After removal of 5 bases from V and 3 bases from J, the junction contained 7 bases not matched to a gene. This CDR3 comprises 14 residues. CDR3 sequence (DNA): TGCAGTGCTCTCCTTCTAGCGGGGAAAGAGACCCAGTACTTC. It translates to CSALLLAGKETQYF.

This clonotype was recorded at least ten times. The germline gene is not matched at one end of the junction; a read error may be the cause. V and J are TRBV7-7 and TRBJ2-5; weak D call: TRBD2 (6 bases). Germline V lookup: CDR1 SSHAT, CDR2 FNYEAQ (reference sequence). The CDR3 is made up of 14 amino acids. CDR3 residues: CASSGKGGDETQYF. The CDR3 DNA follows: TGTGCTAGCAGTGGGAAAGGCGGGGACGAGACCCAGTACTTC.

This chain joins TRBV6-2 or TRBV6-3 and TRBJ2-7; 8 positions agree with TRBD1. This CDR3 comprises 14 residues. The germline CDR1 and CDR2 sequences are MNHEY and SVGEGT. After removal of 5 bases from V and 5 bases from J, the junction contained 8 bases not matched to a gene. CDR3 sequence: CASSPDRGAHEQYF. The CDR3 DNA sequence: TGTGCCAGCAGTCCCGACAGGGGTGCCCACGAGCAGTACTTC.